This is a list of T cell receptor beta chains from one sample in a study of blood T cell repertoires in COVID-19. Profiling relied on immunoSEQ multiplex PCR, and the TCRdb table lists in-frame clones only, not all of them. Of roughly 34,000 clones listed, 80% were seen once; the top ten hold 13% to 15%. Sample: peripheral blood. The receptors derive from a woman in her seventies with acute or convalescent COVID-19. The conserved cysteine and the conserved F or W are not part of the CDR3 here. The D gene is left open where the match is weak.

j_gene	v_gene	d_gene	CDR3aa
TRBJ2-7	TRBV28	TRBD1	ASSSLTGEIDEQY
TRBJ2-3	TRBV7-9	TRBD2	ASSSRISSGLSTDTQY
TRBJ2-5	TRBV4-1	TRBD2	ASSPVGGGDQETQY
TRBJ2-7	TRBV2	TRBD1	ASSGQGSEQY
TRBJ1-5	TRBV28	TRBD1	ASSQGAGNQPQH
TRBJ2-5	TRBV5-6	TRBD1	ASSLVDRGQETQY
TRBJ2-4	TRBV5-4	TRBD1	ASSRTGGPKNIQY
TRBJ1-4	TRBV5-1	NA	ASSPGGASNEKLF
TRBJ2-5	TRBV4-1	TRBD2	ASSQDFLAGGPLRETQY
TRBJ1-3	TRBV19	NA	ASSTRGDTIY
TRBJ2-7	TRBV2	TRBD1	ASSGQGAVYEQY
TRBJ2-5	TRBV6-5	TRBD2	ASSYGTSYETQY
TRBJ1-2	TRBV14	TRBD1	ASTKGGQKINYGYT
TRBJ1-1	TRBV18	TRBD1	ASSRGDRSNTEAF
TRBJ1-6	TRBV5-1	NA	ASSLGDDRSSSPLH
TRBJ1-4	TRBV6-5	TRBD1	ASSYGSGGRGEKLF
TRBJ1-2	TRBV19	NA	ASSIEGQGIYGYT
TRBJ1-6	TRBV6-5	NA	ASSYSGQGNSPLH
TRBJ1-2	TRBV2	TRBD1	ASSEGGQGASYGYT
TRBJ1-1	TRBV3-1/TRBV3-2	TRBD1	ASSQAGTGGRSEAF
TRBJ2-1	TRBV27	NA	ASSLSGVVASNEQF
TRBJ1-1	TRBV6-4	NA	ASSLERGLNTEAF
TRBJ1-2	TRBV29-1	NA	SAAGGPYYGYT